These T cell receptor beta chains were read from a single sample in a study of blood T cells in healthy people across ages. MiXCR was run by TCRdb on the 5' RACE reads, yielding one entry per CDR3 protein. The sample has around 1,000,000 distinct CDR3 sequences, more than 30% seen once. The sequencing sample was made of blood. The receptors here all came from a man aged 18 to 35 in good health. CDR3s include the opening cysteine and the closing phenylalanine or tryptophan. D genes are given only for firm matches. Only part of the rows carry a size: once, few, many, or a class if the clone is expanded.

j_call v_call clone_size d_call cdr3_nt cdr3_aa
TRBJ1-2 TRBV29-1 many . TGCAGCGTTGACCCGACAACCTCTAACTATGGCTACACCTTC CSVDPTTSNYGYTF
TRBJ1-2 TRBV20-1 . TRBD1 TGCAGTGCTAGAGTTCCGACAGGGAAAAACTATGGCTACACCTTC CSARVPTGKNYGYTF
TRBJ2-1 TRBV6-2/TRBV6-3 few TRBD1 TGTGCCAGCAGTGCCTCGACAGGGAAAAACAATGAGCAGTTCTTC CASSASTGKNNEQFF
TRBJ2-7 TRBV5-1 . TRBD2 TGCGCCAGCAGCCTCCCTTTGACTAGCGGGGCCTACAATGAGCAGTACTTC CASSLPLTSGAYNEQYF
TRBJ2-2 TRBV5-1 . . TGCGCCAGCAGCTTGGGGTCAGGATCGAACACCGGGGAGCTGTTTTTT CASSLGSGSNTGELFF
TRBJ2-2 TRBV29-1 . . TGCAGCGTTGAAGATGTGGAGGGTCACGGGGAGCTGTTTTTT CSVEDVEGHGELFF
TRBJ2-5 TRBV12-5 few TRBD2 TGTGCTAGTGGTTTGGTACTAGCGGAGACCCAGTACTTC CASGLVLAETQYF
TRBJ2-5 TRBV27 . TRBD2 TGTGCCAGCAGTTCCCTAGCGGGGGGGATCCAAGAGACCCAGTACTTC CASSSLAGGIQETQYF
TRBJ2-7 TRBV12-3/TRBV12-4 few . TGTGCCAGCAGTGCGTTTGGGGTTTACGAGCAGTACTTC CASSAFGVYEQYF
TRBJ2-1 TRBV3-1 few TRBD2 TGTGCCAGCAGCCGATCCAGCGGGGGGGAATACAATGAGCAGTTCTTC CASSRSSGGEYNEQFF
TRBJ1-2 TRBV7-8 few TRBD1 TGTGCCAGCAGCTTAGCGCAGGGGGCGCTCAGTGGCTACACCTTC CASSLAQGALSGYTF
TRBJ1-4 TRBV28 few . TGTGCCAGCAGTTTAGTTAGGCAGGCTACGGAAAAACTGTTTTTT CASSLVRQATEKLFF
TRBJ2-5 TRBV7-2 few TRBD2 TGTGCCAGCAGCTTAATCACGGGGGGGCGGGAGACCCAGTACTTC CASSLITGGRETQYF
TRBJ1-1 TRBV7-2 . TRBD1 TGTGCCAGCAGCCCTTGGACAGGGGGCTTCGAGAACACTGAAGCTTTCTTT CASSPWTGGFENTEAFF
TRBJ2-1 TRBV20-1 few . TGCAGTGCTAGAGATCACAGGGTCTCCCCCTACAATGAGCAGTTCTTC CSARDHRVSPYNEQFF
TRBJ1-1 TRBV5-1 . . TGCGCCAGCAGACCGCGGGGGGAGAACACTGAAGCTTTCTTT CASRPRGENTEAFF
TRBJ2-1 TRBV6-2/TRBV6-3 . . TGTGCCAGCAAACCACATAGGACAGAGTACAATGAGCAGTTCTTC CASKPHRTEYNEQFF
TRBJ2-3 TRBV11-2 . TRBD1 TGTGCCAGCAGCTTAGCGGGACAGGCGCAGTATTTT CASSLAGQAQYF
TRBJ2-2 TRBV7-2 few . TGTGCCAGCAGCTTAGATTTTACCGGGGAGCTGTTTTTT CASSLDFTGELFF
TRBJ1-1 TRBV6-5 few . TGTGCCAGCAGAGCCATAATGGGGGGGGTGAACACTGAAGCTTTCTTT CASRAIMGGVNTEAFF
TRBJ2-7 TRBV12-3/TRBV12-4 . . TGTGCCAGCTTTCCGAGCGGGTTACCCTCCTACGAGCAGTACTTC CASFPSGLPSYEQYF
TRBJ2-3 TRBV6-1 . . TGTGCCAGCAGCTCGCTAGGATCTAGCACAGATACGCAGTATTTT CASSSLGSSTDTQYF
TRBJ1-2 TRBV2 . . TGTGCCAGCAAGCGTTCGGACTATGGCTACACCTTC CASKRSDYGYTF
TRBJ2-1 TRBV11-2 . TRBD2 TGTGCCAGCAGCTTAGATCGGAGCGGGGGGGGTATTGAGCAGTTCTTC CASSLDRSGGGIEQFF
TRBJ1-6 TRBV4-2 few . TGTGCCAGCAGCCAAAGCGAGAGCTATAATTCACCCCTCCACTTT CASSQSESYNSPLHF
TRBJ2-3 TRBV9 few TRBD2 TGTGCCAGCAGCGTAGGAGCGGGGGGCCTCACAGATACGCAGTATTTT CASSVGAGGLTDTQYF
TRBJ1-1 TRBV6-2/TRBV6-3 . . TGTGCCAGCAGTTACTCGAGGGCCTTCACTGAAGCTTTCTTT CASSYSRAFTEAFF
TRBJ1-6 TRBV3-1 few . TGTGCCAGCAGCCCTCATGGGGCTCAGAATAATTCACCCCTCCACTTT CASSPHGAQNNSPLHF
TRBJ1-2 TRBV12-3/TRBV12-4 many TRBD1 TGTGCCAGCAGCACCGGGACAGGGGCTGGCTACACCTTC CASSTGTGAGYTF
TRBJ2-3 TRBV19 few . TGTGCCAGTAGTATATCCCAGCGCAGGGGGACTAGCACAGATACGCAGTATTTT CASSISQRRGTSTDTQYF
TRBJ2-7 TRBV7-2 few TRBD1 TGTGCCAGCACCGTGACAGGGGGCGGATACGAGCAGTACTTC CASTVTGGGYEQYF
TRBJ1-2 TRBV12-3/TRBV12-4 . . TGTGCCAGCAGCCCGTTCACAGGTTCCGACAACTATGGCTACACCTTC CASSPFTGSDNYGYTF
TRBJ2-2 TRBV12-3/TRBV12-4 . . TGTGCCAGCAGTCCCCGGAGGGGGGAGCTGTTTTTT CASSPRRGELFF
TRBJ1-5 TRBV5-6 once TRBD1 TGTGCCAGCAGCTTGAGCCAACAGGGGCCCAGCAATCAGCCCCAGCATTTT CASSLSQQGPSNQPQHF
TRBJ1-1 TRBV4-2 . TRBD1 TGTGCCAGCAGCCCTCGGGACAGGGAAGGTTACACTGAAGCTTTCTTT CASSPRDREGYTEAFF
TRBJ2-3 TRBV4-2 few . TGTGCCAGCAGCCAAGACTTTAGCCGTTCTAGTGCGGCAGGGGGGCGAGATACGCAGTATTTT CASSQDFSRSSAAGGRDTQYF
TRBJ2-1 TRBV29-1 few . TGCAGCGTTGAAGAGCAGGAGAGCTCCTACAATGAGCAGTTCTTC CSVEEQESSYNEQFF
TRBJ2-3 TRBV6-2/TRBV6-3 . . TGTGCCAGCAGTTACCGCCGGGATACGCAGTATTTT CASSYRRDTQYF
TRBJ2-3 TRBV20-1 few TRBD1 TGCAGTGCCTCAAATGGACAGGATAGCACAGATACGCAGTATTTT CSASNGQDSTDTQYF
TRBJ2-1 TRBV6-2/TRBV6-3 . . TGTGCCAGCAGTTACTTTGCTGGTAGGTACAATGAGCAGTTCTTC CASSYFAGRYNEQFF
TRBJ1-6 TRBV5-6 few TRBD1 TGTGCCAGCAGCTTGGCAGGACAGGGGAGTAATTCACCCCTCCACTTT CASSLAGQGSNSPLHF
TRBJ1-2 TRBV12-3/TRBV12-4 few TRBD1 TGTGCCAGCAGTTTCGACAGGGAGGATGGCTACACCTTC CASSFDREDGYTF
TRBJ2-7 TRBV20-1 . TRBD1 TGCAGTGCTAATAACAGGGGGTCCTACGAGCAGTACTTC CSANNRGSYEQYF
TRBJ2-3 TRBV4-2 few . TGTGCCAGCAGCCAAGAGGGCAGCCTCGGCACAGATACGCAGTATTTT CASSQEGSLGTDTQYF
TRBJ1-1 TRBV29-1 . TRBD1 TGCAGCGTCGCTAACAGGGGGGGGATCACCGAAGCTTTCTTT CSVANRGGITEAFF
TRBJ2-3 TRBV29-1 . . TGCAGCGTCGTGGATAGGACAGTGAGCACAGATACGCAGTATTTT CSVVDRTVSTDTQYF
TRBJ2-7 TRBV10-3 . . TGTGCCATCAGTGACAACAGGAGGCTTCACGAGCAGTACTTC CAISDNRRLHEQYF
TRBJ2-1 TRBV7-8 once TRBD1 TGTGCCATCAGCTTGGGGACAGGGCAGTTCTTC CAISLGTGQFF
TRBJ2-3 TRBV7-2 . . TGTGCCAGCACGATGGTCGGGGTCACAGATACGCAGTATTTT CASTMVGVTDTQYF
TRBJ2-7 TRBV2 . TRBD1 TGTGCCAGCAGCGACCCGGGACAGTCAACCTCCTACGAGCAGTACTTC CASSDPGQSTSYEQYF
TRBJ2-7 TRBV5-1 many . TGCGCCAGCAGCTTGGATGTCAACTCCTACGAGCAGTACTTC CASSLDVNSYEQYF
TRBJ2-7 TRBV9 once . TGTGCCAGCAGCGTAGGTTACGGGGGAGTCAACAATGAGCAGTACTTC CASSVGYGGVNNEQYF
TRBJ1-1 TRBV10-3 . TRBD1 TGTGCCATCAGCGACAGGGGAGGTTCCATAATTGGCAACACTGAAGCTTTCTTT CAISDRGGSIIGNTEAFF
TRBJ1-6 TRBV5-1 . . TGCGCCAGCAGCTTGGAGGCTACTAAATCCCTCCACTTT CASSLEATKSLHF
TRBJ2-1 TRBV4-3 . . TGCGCCAGCAGCCAGGGAGTAGCCCCCAGCTACAATGAGCAGTTCTTC CASSQGVAPSYNEQFF
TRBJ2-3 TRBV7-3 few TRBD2 TGTGCCAGCAGCTTAAACCCAGCGGGGGCCACAGATACGCAGTATTTT CASSLNPAGATDTQYF
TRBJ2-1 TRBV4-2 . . TGTGCCAGCAGCCTCTTCATAGGGCCCAGGGAGGATCCCAATGAGCAGTTCTTC CASSLFIGPREDPNEQFF